Listed here are 13 T cell receptor beta chains from one sample, sequenced in a study of Graves' ophthalmopathy and Graves' hyperthyroidism. CDR3 regions of TCR beta were amplified from RNA transcripts. The first-round RT-PCR employed HTBI primers together with the Qiagen OneStep RT-PCR kit. A multiplex PCR was then performed as the second round. Each CDR3 protein is one row after TCRdb ran MiXCR on the multiplex PCR reads. This table holds around 660,000 distinct CDR3 sequences, more than 40% found once. Sequenced input: peripheral blood. These receptors all come from an adult man with Graves' ophthalmopathy.

The chain combines TRBV7-9 with TRBJ2-7; D call uncertain. V lost 10 bases and J lost 3, with 13 bases in between. The CDR3 is 12 amino acids. The germline V gene has CDR1 SEHNR and CDR2 FQNEAQ (reference sequence). CDR3 in amino acids: CATSRSDYEQYF. CDR3 in DNA: TGTGCCACCAGTCGGTCGGACTACGAGCAGTACTTC.

V and J are TRBV2 and TRBJ1-2; 8 nucleotides align to TRBD1. The CDR3 is made up of 13 amino acids. From germline, CDR1 is SNHLY and CDR2 FYNNEI. J was trimmed by 8 bases and V by 6 bases; bases with no gene match: 8. CDR3 amino acids: CASRGGTGGGYTF. The CDR3, as DNA: TGTGCCAGCAGGGGAGGGACAGGAGGCGGCTACACCTTC.

This clonotype was recorded at least ten times. The chain combines TRBV25-1 with TRBJ1-4; possible D gene TRBD1, 5 bases. CDR3 size: 15 residues. The germline CDR1 and CDR2 sequences are MGHDK and SYGVNS. Trimming left V 2 bases short and J 2 bases short, with 9 bases between. CDR3 in amino acids: CASSEGEGTNEKLFF. CDR3 sequence (DNA): TGTGCCAGCAGTGAAGGGGAGGGGACTAATGAAAAACTGTTTTTT.

This clonotype was seen once. The J gene is TRBJ1-5, the V gene TRBV7-9; no clear D gene. The CDR3 has 14 amino acids. V lost 4 bases and J 11 bases, leaving 18 bases between the germline ends. Germline CDR1 SEHNR, CDR2 FQNEAQ (reference sequence). The CDR3 DNA sequence: TGTGCCAGCAGCTCCACCAATGAGGCAGAGACCCAGCATTTT. This sequence encodes CASSSTNEAETQHF.

V and J are TRBV29-1 and TRBJ1-2; TRBD1 might be the D (6 bases). Germline CDR1 SQVTM, CDR2 ANQGSEA. Trimming pared 8 bases from V and 3 bases from J, leaving 16 bases between. The CDR3 length is 13 residues. The CDR3 here is CSTPRGLDYGYTF. DNA of the CDR3: TGCAGCACCCCTCGGGGGCTCGACTATGGCTACACCTTC.

This chain connects TRBV6-1 to TRBJ2-5; 7 bases map to TRBD1. Germline V lookup: CDR1 MNHNS, CDR2 SASEGT. This CDR3 comprises 14 residues. V lost 2 bases and J lost 5; bases outside the gene matches: 5. Written as DNA, the CDR3 is TGTGCCAGCAGTGAACAGGGGGAATGGGAGACCCAGTACTTC. This codes for CASSEQGEWETQYF.

The gene calls are TRBV20-1 and TRBJ2-5, with 10 bases lining up with TRBD1. Germline V lookup: CDR1 DFQATT, CDR2 SNEGSKA (reference sequence). This CDR3 is built from 14 residues. V lost 6 bases and J lost 5; bases outside the gene matches: 9. This CDR3 is CSASWTGGAETQYF. CDR3 DNA: TGCAGTGCCTCCTGGACAGGGGGTGCGGAGACCCAGTACTTC.

The chain employs TRBV11-3 and TRBJ1-1; no reliable D call. V was shortened by 8 bases and J by 3 bases, with 16 bases between the two germline ends. CDR1 is SGHNT and CDR2 is YENEEA in the germline V gene. CDR3 size: 14 residues. This chain's CDR3 is CASSPLGRDTEAFF. The CDR3 bases are TGTGCCAGCTCACCACTAGGACGGGACACTGAAGCTTTCTTT.

This clonotype appeared many times. The chain is built from TRBV15 and TRBJ2-7, with a weak D call TRBD2 (6 bases). There are 14 residues in the CDR3. From germline, CDR1 is LNHNV and CDR2 YYDKDF (reference sequence). The ends were cut back, 4 bases at V and 2 bases at J, with 12 bases in the middle. DNA for the CDR3: TGTGCCACCAGCAAAACCTGGGAGGCCTACGAGCAGTACTTC. Protein product: CATSKTWEAYEQYF.

CDR3 protein: CASSGLAGLYF. The CDR3 coding sequence is TGTGCCAGCAGCGGACTAGCGGGGCTGTACTTC. The J gene is TRBJ2-7, the V gene TRBV12-3 or TRBV12-4; 12 bases match TRBD2. V gave up 6 bases and J gave up 12 bases; unmatched junction bases: 3. The CDR3 loop spans 11 amino acids.

The chain recombines TRBV6-1 with TRBJ1-4; maybe TRBD1 (5 bases). The CDR3 is 13 residues long. Trimming removed 2 bases from V and 6 bases from J, with 7 bases in between. Germline CDR1 reads MNHNS; CDR2 reads SASEGT. The CDR3 nucleotides are TGTGCCAGCAGTGAACAGGGTTATGAAAAACTGTTTTTT. Residues: CASSEQGYEKLFF.

The V and J genes are TRBV11-1 and TRBJ2-5; TRBD2 aligns across 11 bases. Trimming took 3 bases from V and 5 from J; bases not matched to a gene: 14. Germline lookup yields CDR1 SGHAT and CDR2 FQDESV (reference sequence). The CDR3 extends over 18 amino acids. For the CDR3, the DNA is TGTGCCAGCAGCTTGGGGGCCGGTTTAGCGGGAGGGTTGGAGACCCAGTACTTC. This gives the protein CASSLGAGLAGGLETQYF. The full variable domain, its missing parts supplied by reference TRBV11-1 and TRBJ2-5, is EAEVAQSPRYKITEKSQAVAFWCDPISGHATLYWYRQILGQGPELLVQFQDESVVDDSQLPKDRFSAERLKGVDSTLKIQPAELGDSAMYLCASSLGAGLAGGLETQYFGPGTRLLVL.

In this sample, this clonotype turned up a few times. The gene calls are TRBV4-1 and TRBJ1-1; D possibly corresponds to TRBD1 (6 bases). V lost 0 bases and J lost 11, with 13 bases in between. CDR1 and CDR2 from the germline V gene are MGHRA and YSYEKL. The CDR3 contains 13 residues. The CDR3 reads CASSQDQGRMAFF. The DNA of the CDR3 is TGCGCCAGCAGCCAAGACCAGGGGAGGATGGCTTTCTTT.